This TCR beta chain was identified in a study of blood T cells in healthy people across ages. General study points: The CMV status of each donor remained undetermined, and this could have confounded shifts in expanded clonotypes. Using unsorted PBMCs precluded a conclusive naive versus antigen-experienced comparison.

With regard to this clonotype: Its antigen is undetermined. A read error may account for a junction end that differs from germline.

Russia was home to the donors, healthy Caucasian individuals aged roughly 6 to 95. The authors isolated at least 6.5 million PBMCs per sample. For the second PCR, which ran for 7 to 11 cycles, a sample-barcoded 5' primer and a J-beta primer mix were used. Using its own MiXCR run on the 5' RACE reads, TCRdb lists one record per CDR3 protein. The table includes roughly 1.9 million distinct CDR3 sequences, 39% detected once. Sequenced sample: blood. This receptor was obtained from a human donor in good health.

The CDR3 nucleotides are TGCAGCGTTTCTGAAGGGACATCCTACGAGCAGGACTTC. It encodes CSVSEGTSYEQDF. V and J are TRBV29-1 and TRBJ2-7, with D maybe TRBD1 (6 bases). This CDR3 has 13 amino acids. Germline CDR1 reads SQVTM; CDR2 reads ANQGSEA.